This T cell receptor (beta chain) was retrieved from a study of brain metastases from non-small cell lung cancer. The assay was immunoSEQ multiplex PCR, and TCRdb's table has in-frame clones only and misses some. The sample lists roughly 2,300 clones, approximately 90% seen once, with 8.8% in the top ten. Germline CDR1 is SGDLS and CDR2 is YYNGEE. With 4 bases clipped from V and 2 bases from J, the junction kept 5 bases outside the gene matches. The CDR3 spans 15 residues. This chain uses TRBV9 with TRBJ1-5, with 8 bases fitting TRBD1. The sequencing sample was made of tumor-adjacent normal tissue. The receptor's source is a donor at least 40 years old with non-small cell lung cancer. CDR3 region: CASSPGQERNQPQHF. The CDR3 nucleotides are TGTGCCAGCAGCCCGGGACAGGAGCGCAATCAGCCCCAGCATTTT.